Shown below are 28 T cell receptor beta chains from a single sample sequenced in a study of cytomegalovirus exposure and HLA in healthy donors. 13 Jbeta primers and 60 Vbeta primers were used for the PCR. TCRdb keeps only in-frame clones here, not all; method: immunoSEQ multiplex PCR. The sample's table shows around 100,000 clones. Source material: PBMCs. All receptors derive from a woman in her 30s in good health and CMV-seronegative.

The chain recombines TRBV19 with TRBJ2-3, with D perhaps matching TRBD1 (6 bases). The CDR3 loop spans 14 amino acids. Germline CDR1 and CDR2: LNHDA and SQIVND (reference sequence). Between the trimmed V and J ends, which lost 5 bases and 4 bases, there was a span of 13 bases. The CDR3 sequence: CASSSPTGADTQYF. The CDR3 region has the DNA TGTGCCAGTAGTTCCCCGACAGGAGCAGATACGCAGTATTTT.

This chain joins TRBV18 and TRBJ1-5; 7 bases map to TRBD1. The CDR3 contains 16 residues. Trimming at V came to 5 bases and at J to 5 bases, leaving 12 bases not matched to a gene. The germline CDR1 and CDR2 sequences are KGHSH and LQKENI. CDR3 loop: CASSTSVGTAHQPQHF. DNA of the CDR3: TGTGCCAGCTCAACCTCGGTGGGGACAGCCCATCAGCCCCAGCATTTT.

The gene calls are TRBV4-2 and TRBJ2-6, with 10 bases aligning to TRBD1. Germline V CDR1 and CDR2: LGHNA, YNFKEQ. The V segment lost 7 bases and the J segment 4 bases; nucleotides outside the gene matches: 10. This CDR3 is built from 17 residues. As DNA, the CDR3 is TGTGCCAGCACACAAAGACAGGGGGCGGAAGGGGCCAACGTCCTGACTTTC. Its translation is CASTQRQGAEGANVLTF.

V is TRBV4-1 and J is TRBJ2-3; 9 bases are shared with TRBD2. V lost 6 bases, J lost 5 bases, and 9 bases stayed unmatched. The CDR3 runs 15 residues. From germline, CDR1 is MGHRA and CDR2 YSYEKL. The CDR3 DNA sequence: TGCGCCAGCAGTGTAGGCGGGAGGGATGGAGATACGCAGTATTTT. Translation: CASSVGGRDGDTQYF.

The chain couples TRBV10-1 to TRBJ1-1; 7 nucleotides match TRBD1. Germline V gene data show CDR1 as WNHNN and CDR2 as SYGVQD (reference sequence). Losses at the gene ends were 10 bases for V and 4 bases for J; bases not matched to a gene: 15. There are 15 residues in the CDR3. Written as DNA, the CDR3 is TGCGCCACCCTCAGGGTGAGGGCAGGGGGCACTGAAGCTTTCTTT. Its protein is CATLRVRAGGTEAFF.

The chain has TRBV6-5 and TRBJ1-5, with D unclear. The V end was cut by 2 bases, the J end by 4 bases, with 9 bases between. Germline CDR1 is MNHEY and CDR2 is SVGAGI. The CDR3 is made up of 14 amino acids. In DNA form, the CDR3 reads TGTGCCAGCAGTTACATCGGAGGAAATCAGCCCCAGCATTTT. Its protein is CASSYIGGNQPQHF.

The CDR3 loop is CASSSSLAGENTGELFF. DNA for the CDR3: TGTGCCAGTAGTTCGAGCCTAGCGGGAGAGAACACCGGGGAGCTGTTTTTT. The chain uses TRBV19 and TRBJ2-2; TRBD2 matches 10 bases. The V segment lost 5 bases and the J segment 1 base; nucleotides outside the gene matches: 7. This CDR3 contains 17 residues. Germline V gives CDR1 LNHDA, CDR2 SQIVND (reference sequence).

The chain combines TRBV10-3 with TRBJ2-6, with 10 bases that match TRBD2. Germline values: CDR1 ENHRY, CDR2 SYGVKD. V gave up 6 bases and J gave up 0 bases; unmatched junction bases: 17. The CDR3 is 21 amino acids. The CDR3 spells CAIRQGLGGLAAFSGANVLTF. CDR3 nucleotide sequence: TGTGCCATCAGACAGGGGTTGGGAGGACTAGCGGCCTTCTCTGGGGCCAACGTCCTGACTTTC.

This rearrangement joins TRBV9 to TRBJ1-2; 9 nucleotides agree with TRBD1. With 5 bases clipped from V and 6 bases from J, the junction kept 14 bases outside the gene matches. The CDR3 length is 16 residues. The V gene's germline CDR1 is SGDLS and CDR2 YYNGEE. The CDR3 DNA is TGTGCCAGCAGACTGGGGTCCGGGACAGGGTTCCATGGCTACACCTTC. Protein product: CASRLGSGTGFHGYTF.

DNA of the CDR3: TGTGCCAGTAGTATGGACAGGGTCCATGAGCAGTTCTTC. Its protein is CASSMDRVHEQFF. The chain combines TRBV19 with TRBJ2-1, with TRBD1 matching 8 bases. Germline-derived CDR1 and CDR2 are LNHDA and SQIVND (reference sequence). The CDR3 covers 13 residues. Trimming at V came to 3 bases and at J to 8 bases, leaving 3 bases not matched to a gene.

This sequence joins TRBV19 and TRBJ2-2; the match to TRBD1 covers 10 bases. Germline CDR1 LNHDA, CDR2 SQIVND (reference sequence). Trimming cost V 5 bases and J 4 bases; bases outside gene matches: 7. The CDR3 runs to 16 residues. In DNA, the CDR3 is TGTGCCAGTAGTTCGGCGACAGGGGGCGGCACCGGGGAGCTGTTTTTT. Its translation: CASSSATGGGTGELFF.

The chain couples TRBV5-1 to TRBJ1-4; a possible D gene is TRBD1 (5 bases). Germline CDR1 and CDR2: SGHRS and YFSETQ. V dropped 1 base and J dropped 8 bases, with 12 bases sitting between them. This CDR3 contains 14 residues. The CDR3 loop reads CASSLWGSGEKLFF. The CDR3 DNA reads TGCGCCAGCAGCTTGTGGGGCTCGGGCGAAAAACTGTTTTTT.

This chain connects TRBV9 to TRBJ1-2; D call uncertain. The V gene's germline CDR1 is SGDLS and CDR2 YYNGEE. V lost 1 base, J lost 4 bases, and 14 bases lay in between. The length of the CDR3 is 15 residues. DNA of the CDR3: TGTGCCAGCAGCGTATGGGGTCGGGAGGGCTATGGCTACACCTTC. Translated: CASSVWGREGYGYTF. Complete variable domain (other parts from reference TRBV9 and TRBJ1-2): DSGVTQTPKHLITATGQRVTLRCSPRSGDLSVYWYQQSLDQGLQFLIQYYNGEERAKGNILERFSAQQFPDLHSELNLSSLELGDSALYFCASSVWGREGYGYTFGSGTRLTVV.

The chain links TRBV19 to TRBJ1-1; a weak D match, TRBD1 (6 bases). The germline V gene has CDR1 LNHDA and CDR2 SQIVND (reference sequence). This CDR3 has 13 amino acids. The V end lost 5 bases, the J end lost 7 bases, and 14 bases lay between the germline ends. The CDR3 nucleotides are TGTGCCAGTAGTTTTGGACAGCCTGGTGAAGCTTTCTTT. Amino acids: CASSFGQPGEAFF.

V and J are TRBV5-4 and TRBJ2-7; perhaps TRBD1 as D (7 bases). Germline V gives CDR1 SGHNT, CDR2 YYREEE (reference sequence). The CDR3 runs 14 residues. V lost 5 bases and J lost 0, with 12 bases in between. CDR3 bases: TGTGCCAGCAGTGACAGGGAGGTCTCCTACGAGCAGTACTTC. This encodes CASSDREVSYEQYF.

The chain recombines TRBV29-1 with TRBJ2-3; 12 nucleotides align to TRBD1. The CDR3 covers 13 residues. In germline, CDR1 is SQVTM, CDR2 ANQGSEA. The DNA of the CDR3 is TGCAGTGGAAGGGACAGGGGGCCAGATACGCAGTATTTT. This gives the protein CSGRDRGPDTQYF.

V usage is TRBV14 and J usage is TRBJ2-7; D possibly corresponds to TRBD2 (5 bases). This CDR3 spans 16 amino acids. Per germline, CDR1 SGHDN and CDR2 FVKESK. With 0 bases removed from V and 5 bases from J, the gap between germline ends came to 17 bases. The CDR3 is CASSQDGWYRRDEQYF. The CDR3 DNA reads as TGTGCCAGCAGCCAAGACGGGTGGTATCGGCGGGACGAGCAGTACTTC.

The chain uses TRBV19 and TRBJ1-1, with D perhaps TRBD1 (6 bases). Germline CDR1 reads LNHDA; CDR2 reads SQIVND (reference sequence). V shed 4 bases and J shed 6 bases, with 18 bases lying between them. The CDR3 totals 15 residues. CDR3 residues: CASSTSGTRGPEAFF. CDR3 nucleotides: TGTGCCAGTAGTACTTCCGGGACCAGGGGACCTGAAGCTTTCTTT.

This chain uses TRBV28 with TRBJ2-7, with a tentative D call TRBD2 (5 bases). The V end was cut by 2 bases, the J end by 2 bases, with 10 bases between. The CDR3 sequence is 14 residues long. Germline values: CDR1 MDHEN, CDR2 SYDVKM. In DNA, the CDR3 is TGTGCCAGCAGTTTACCCGGACTCCCCTACGAGCAGTACTTC. The encoded protein is CASSLPGLPYEQYF.

The gene calls are TRBV6-5 and TRBJ1-2; D is undetermined. This CDR3 contains 15 residues. V dropped 0 bases and J dropped 2 bases, with 10 bases sitting between them. In germline, CDR1 is MNHEY, CDR2 SVGAGI. CDR3 sequence: CASSYSGGSNYGYTF. CDR3 bases: TGTGCCAGCAGTTACTCTGGAGGGTCCAACTATGGCTACACCTTC.

The rearrangement joins TRBV9 to TRBJ2-7, with 9 positions matching TRBD2. This CDR3 is built from 14 residues. From germline, CDR1 is SGDLS and CDR2 YYNGEE. V lost 0 bases, J lost 6 bases, and 4 bases stayed unmatched. CDR3 DNA: TGTGCCAGCAGCGTAGCTAGCGGGATAGGCGAGCAGTACTTC. Translation gives CASSVASGIGEQYF.

The chain carries TRBV6-5 and TRBJ1-1; TRBD1 matches 10 bases. The CDR3 is made up of 15 amino acids. After removal of 6 bases from V and 1 base from J, the junction contained 5 bases not matched to a gene. Germline V gene sequence: CDR1 MNHEY, CDR2 SVGAGI. The CDR3 DNA is TGTGCCAGCAGAGACAGGGGGCGCGGGAACACTGAAGCTTTCTTT. This encodes CASRDRGRGNTEAFF.

This chain links TRBV2 with TRBJ2-2, with a possible D match to TRBD2 (5 bases). Per the germline V gene, CDR1 is SNHLY and CDR2 is FYNNEI. Trimming took 4 bases from V and 2 from J, leaving 8 bases between them. There are 14 residues in the CDR3. The CDR3 spells CASSVDYNTGELFF. DNA of the CDR3: TGTGCCAGCAGTGTCGACTACAACACCGGGGAGCTGTTTTTT.

The chain recombines TRBV7-9 with TRBJ2-6; 8 bases fit TRBD2. The CDR3 extends over 16 amino acids. Germline-derived CDR1 and CDR2 are SEHNR and FQNEAQ (reference sequence). Germline trimming cut 0 bases from V and 4 bases from J; bases unmatched to any gene: 2. CDR3 nucleotides: TGTGCCAGCAGCTTAGCGCGGGGGGCGGGGGCCAACGTCCTGACTTTC. This gives the protein CASSLARGAGANVLTF.

This chain joins TRBV19 and TRBJ1-6, with TRBD1 identical over 8 bases. CDR1 is LNHDA and CDR2 is SQIVND in the germline V gene (reference sequence). The CDR3 is made up of 15 amino acids. V dropped 5 bases and J dropped 9; count of bases not matched to a gene: 9. CDR3 in amino acids: CASSEFGTGPSPLHF. CDR3 coding DNA: TGTGCCAGTAGTGAATTCGGGACAGGTCCTTCACCCCTCCACTTT.

A note on this clone: Other nucleotide sequences from this sample produce the same CDR3. The rearrangement links TRBV5-1 to TRBJ2-3, with 9 bases fitting TRBD2. The CDR3 spans 16 residues. In germline, CDR1 is SGHRS, CDR2 YFSETQ. Trimming cost V 0 bases and J 3 bases; bases outside gene matches: 5. CDR3 sequence reads: CASSLEIAGATDTQYF. Written as DNA, the CDR3 is TGCGCCAGCAGCTTGGAAATAGCGGGAGCAACAGATACGCAGTATTTT.

The chain links TRBV2 to TRBJ1-2; weak D call: TRBD1 (6 bases). The CDR3 covers 14 residues. Between the trimmed V and J ends, which lost 7 bases and 7 bases, there was a span of 19 bases. Germline V gene sequence: CDR1 SNHLY, CDR2 FYNNEI. CDR3 nucleotides: TGTGCCAGCAAACAAGGACAGTTCTCAGGTGGCTACACCTTC. Encoded protein: CASKQGQFSGGYTF. Full variable domain (missing parts from reference TRBV2 and TRBJ1-2): EPEVTQTPSHQVTQMGQEVILRCVPISNHLYFYWYRQILGQKVEFLVSFYNNEISEKSEIFDDQFSVERPDGSNFTLKIRSTKLEDSAMYFCASKQGQFSGGYTFGSGTRLTVV.

The chain combines TRBV11-2 with TRBJ2-5; 8 bases agree with TRBD2. V was pared by 3 bases and J by 1 base, with 4 bases of the junction left unmatched. The CDR3 is made up of 15 amino acids. Looked up from germline, CDR1 is SGHAT and CDR2 is FQNNGV. The CDR3 region has the DNA TGTGCCAGCAGCTTGATTCTAGCGGGCCAAGAGACCCAGTACTTC. This encodes CASSLILAGQETQYF.